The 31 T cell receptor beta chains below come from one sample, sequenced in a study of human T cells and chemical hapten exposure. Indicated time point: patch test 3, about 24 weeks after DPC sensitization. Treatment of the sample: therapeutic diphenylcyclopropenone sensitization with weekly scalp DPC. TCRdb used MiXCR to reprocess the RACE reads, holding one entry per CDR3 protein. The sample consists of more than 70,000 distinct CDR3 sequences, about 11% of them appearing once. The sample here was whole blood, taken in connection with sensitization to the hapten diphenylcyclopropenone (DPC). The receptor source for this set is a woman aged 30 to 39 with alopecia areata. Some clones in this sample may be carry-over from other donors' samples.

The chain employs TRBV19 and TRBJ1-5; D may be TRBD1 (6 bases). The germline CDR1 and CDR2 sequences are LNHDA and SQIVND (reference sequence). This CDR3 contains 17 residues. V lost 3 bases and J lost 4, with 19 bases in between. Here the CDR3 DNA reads TGTGCCAGTAGTATTGCTAGGACAGCGGACGAAAATCAGCCCCAGCATTTT. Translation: CASSIARTADENQPQHF.

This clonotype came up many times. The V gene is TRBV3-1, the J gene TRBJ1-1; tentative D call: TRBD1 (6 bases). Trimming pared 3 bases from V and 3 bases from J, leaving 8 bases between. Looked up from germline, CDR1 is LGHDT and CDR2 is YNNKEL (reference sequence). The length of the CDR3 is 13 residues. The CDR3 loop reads CASSHNRDTEAFF. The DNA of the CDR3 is TGTGCCAGCAGCCATAACAGGGACACTGAAGCTTTCTTT.

The CDR3 sequence is CASSKGEELHLYEQYV. The CDR3 region has the DNA TGTGCCAGCAGCAAAGGGGAGGAGCTCCATCTCTACGAGCAGTACGTC. This chain uses TRBV21-1 with TRBJ2-7; the listed D gene, TRBD2, was not tested against the DNA. TRBV21-1 is given as a pseudogene. The CDR3 runs to 16 residues.

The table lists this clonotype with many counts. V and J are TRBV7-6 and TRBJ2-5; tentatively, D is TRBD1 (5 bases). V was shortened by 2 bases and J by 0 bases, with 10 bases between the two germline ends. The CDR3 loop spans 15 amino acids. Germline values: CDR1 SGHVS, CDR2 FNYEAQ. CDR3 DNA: TGTGCCAGCAGCTTAAGGGCAGGGTACCAAGAGACCCAGTACTTC. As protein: CASSLRAGYQETQYF.

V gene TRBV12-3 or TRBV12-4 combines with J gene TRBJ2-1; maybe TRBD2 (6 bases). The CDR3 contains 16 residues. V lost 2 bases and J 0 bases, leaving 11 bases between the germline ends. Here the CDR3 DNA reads TGTGCCAGCAGTTTATTCGCGGGGAGCTCCTACAATGAGCAGTTCTTC. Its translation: CASSLFAGSSYNEQFF.

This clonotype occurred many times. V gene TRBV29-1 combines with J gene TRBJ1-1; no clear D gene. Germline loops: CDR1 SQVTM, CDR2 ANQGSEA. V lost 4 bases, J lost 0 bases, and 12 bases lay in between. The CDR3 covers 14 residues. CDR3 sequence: CSVVGQTMNTEAFF. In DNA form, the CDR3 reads TGCAGCGTTGTTGGGCAGACCATGAACACTGAAGCTTTCTTT.

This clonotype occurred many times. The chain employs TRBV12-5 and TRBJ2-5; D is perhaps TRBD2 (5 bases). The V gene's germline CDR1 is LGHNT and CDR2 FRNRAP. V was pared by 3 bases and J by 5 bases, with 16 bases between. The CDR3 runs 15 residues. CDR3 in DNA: TGTGCTAGTGGTTTAGGTGCGAGGGTAGGGGAGACCCAGTACTTC. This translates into CASGLGARVGETQYF.

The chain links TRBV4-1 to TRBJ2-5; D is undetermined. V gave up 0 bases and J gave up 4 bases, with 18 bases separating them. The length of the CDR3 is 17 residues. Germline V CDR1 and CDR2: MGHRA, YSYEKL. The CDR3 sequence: CASSQDFPSQWGETQYF. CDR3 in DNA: TGCGCCAGCAGCCAAGATTTCCCGTCCCAGTGGGGAGAGACCCAGTACTTC.

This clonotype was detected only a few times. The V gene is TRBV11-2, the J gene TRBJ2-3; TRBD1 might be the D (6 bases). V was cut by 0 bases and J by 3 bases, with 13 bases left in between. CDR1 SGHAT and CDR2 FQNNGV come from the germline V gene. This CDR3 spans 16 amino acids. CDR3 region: CASSLEVGAVTDTQYF. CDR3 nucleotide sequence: TGTGCCAGCAGCTTAGAGGTGGGGGCGGTTACAGATACGCAGTATTTT.

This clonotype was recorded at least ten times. CDR3 bases: TGTGCCAGCAGTTCCCGGGGGCTAACCGGTGATACGCAGTATTTT. It codes for CASSSRGLTGDTQYF. V gene TRBV6-2 or TRBV6-3 combines with J gene TRBJ2-3; TRBD1 or TRBD2 may be the D gene (6 bases each). V lost 4 bases, J lost 6 bases, and 17 bases lay in between. CDR3 length equals 15 residues. The germline gives CDR1 MNHEY, CDR2 SVGEGT.

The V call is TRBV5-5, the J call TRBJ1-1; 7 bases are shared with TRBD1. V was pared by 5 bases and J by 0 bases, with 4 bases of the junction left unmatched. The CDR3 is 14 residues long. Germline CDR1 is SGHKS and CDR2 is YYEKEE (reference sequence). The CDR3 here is CASRYRGLNTEAFF. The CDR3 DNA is TGTGCCAGCAGATACAGGGGATTGAACACTGAAGCTTTCTTT.

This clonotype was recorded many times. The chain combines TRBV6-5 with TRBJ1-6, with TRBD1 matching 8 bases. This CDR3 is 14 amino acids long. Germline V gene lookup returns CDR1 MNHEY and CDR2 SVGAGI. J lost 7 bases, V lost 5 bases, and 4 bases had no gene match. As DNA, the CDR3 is TGTGCCAGCAGTCGGACAGGGAAGAATTCACCCCTCCACTTT. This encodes CASSRTGKNSPLHF.

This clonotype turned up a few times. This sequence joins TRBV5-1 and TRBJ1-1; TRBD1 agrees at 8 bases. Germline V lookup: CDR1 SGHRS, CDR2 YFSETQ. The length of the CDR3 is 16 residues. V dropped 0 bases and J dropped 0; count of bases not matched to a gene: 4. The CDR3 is CASSLETGGMNTEAFF. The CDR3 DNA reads TGCGCCAGCAGCTTGGAAACAGGGGGGATGAACACTGAAGCTTTCTTT.

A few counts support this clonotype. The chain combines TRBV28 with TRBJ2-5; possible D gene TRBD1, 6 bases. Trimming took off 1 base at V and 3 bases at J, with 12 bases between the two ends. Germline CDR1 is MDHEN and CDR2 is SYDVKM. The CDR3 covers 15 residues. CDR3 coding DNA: TGTGCCAGCAGTTTATCTAGGACAGCGAAAGAGACCCAGTACTTC. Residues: CASSLSRTAKETQYF. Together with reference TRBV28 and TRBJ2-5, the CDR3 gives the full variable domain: DVKVTQSSRYLVKRTGEKVFLECVQDMDHENMFWYRQDPGLGLRLIYFSYDVKMKEKGDIPEGYSVSREKKERFSLILESASTNQTSMYLCASSLSRTAKETQYFGPGTRLLVL.

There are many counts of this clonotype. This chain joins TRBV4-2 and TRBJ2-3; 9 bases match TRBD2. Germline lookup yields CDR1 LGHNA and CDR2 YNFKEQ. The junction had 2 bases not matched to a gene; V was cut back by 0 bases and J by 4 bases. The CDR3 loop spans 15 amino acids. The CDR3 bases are TGTGCCAGCAGCCAAGATGCGGGGGGGCCAGATACGCAGTATTTT. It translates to CASSQDAGGPDTQYF.

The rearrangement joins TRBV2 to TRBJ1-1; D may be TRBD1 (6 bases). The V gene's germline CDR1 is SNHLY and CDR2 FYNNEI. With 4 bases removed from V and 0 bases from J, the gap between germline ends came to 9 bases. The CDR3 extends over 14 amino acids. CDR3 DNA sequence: TGTGCCAGCAGTGCCGGGACAATGAACACTGAAGCTTTCTTT. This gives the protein CASSAGTMNTEAFF.

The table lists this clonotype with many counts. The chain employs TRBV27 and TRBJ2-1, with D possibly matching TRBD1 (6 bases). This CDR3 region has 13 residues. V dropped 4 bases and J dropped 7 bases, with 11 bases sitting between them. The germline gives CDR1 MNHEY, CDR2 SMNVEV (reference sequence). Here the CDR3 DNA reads TGTGCCAGCAGTTCTGGCAGGGGAAATGAGCAGTTCTTC. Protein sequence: CASSSGRGNEQFF.

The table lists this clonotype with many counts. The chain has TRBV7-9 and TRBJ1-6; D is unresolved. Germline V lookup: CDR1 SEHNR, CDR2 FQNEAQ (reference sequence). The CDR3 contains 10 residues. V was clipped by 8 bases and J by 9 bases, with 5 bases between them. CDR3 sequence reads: CASGISPLHF. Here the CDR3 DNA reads TGTGCCAGCGGCATTTCACCCCTCCACTTT.

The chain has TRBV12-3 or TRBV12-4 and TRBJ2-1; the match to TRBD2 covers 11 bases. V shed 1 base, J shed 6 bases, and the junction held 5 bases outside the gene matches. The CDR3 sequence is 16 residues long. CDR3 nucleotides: TGTGCCAGCAGTTTAGTTCGGCTAGCGGGAGGCAATGAGCAGTTCTTC. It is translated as CASSLVRLAGGNEQFF.

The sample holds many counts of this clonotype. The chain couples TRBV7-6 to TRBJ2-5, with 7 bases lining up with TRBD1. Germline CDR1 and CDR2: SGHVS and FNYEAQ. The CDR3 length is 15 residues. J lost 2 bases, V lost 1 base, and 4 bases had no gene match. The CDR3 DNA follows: TGTGCCAGCAGCTTAGAAGGGACAGAGCAAGAGACCCAGTACTTC. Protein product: CASSLEGTEQETQYF.

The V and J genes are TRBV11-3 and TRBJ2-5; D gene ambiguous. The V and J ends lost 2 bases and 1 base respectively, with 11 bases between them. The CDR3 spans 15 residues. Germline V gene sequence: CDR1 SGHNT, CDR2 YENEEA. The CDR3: CASSLSDGVQETQYF. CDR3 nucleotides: TGTGCCAGCAGCTTAAGCGATGGGGTCCAAGAGACCCAGTACTTC.

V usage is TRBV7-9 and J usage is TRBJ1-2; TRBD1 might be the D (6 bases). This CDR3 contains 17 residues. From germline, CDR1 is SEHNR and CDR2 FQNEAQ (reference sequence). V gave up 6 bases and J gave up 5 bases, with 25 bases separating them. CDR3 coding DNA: TGTGCCAGCAGTCCCCGGGACACAATCTCCCAGTGGTATGGCTACACCTTC. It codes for CASSPRDTISQWYGYTF.

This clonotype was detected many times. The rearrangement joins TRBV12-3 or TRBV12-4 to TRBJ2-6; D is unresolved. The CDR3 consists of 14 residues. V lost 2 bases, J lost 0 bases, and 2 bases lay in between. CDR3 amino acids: CASSLSSGANVLTF. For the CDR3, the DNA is TGTGCCAGCAGTTTAAGCTCTGGGGCCAACGTCCTGACTTTC.

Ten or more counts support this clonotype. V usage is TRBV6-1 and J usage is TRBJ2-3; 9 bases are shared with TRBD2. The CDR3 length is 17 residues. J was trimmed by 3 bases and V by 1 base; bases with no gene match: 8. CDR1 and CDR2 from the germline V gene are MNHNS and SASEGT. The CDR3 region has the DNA TGTGCCAGCAGTGAAGTCTGGGCGAGCGGGGGGACAGATACGCAGTATTTT. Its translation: CASSEVWASGGTDTQYF.

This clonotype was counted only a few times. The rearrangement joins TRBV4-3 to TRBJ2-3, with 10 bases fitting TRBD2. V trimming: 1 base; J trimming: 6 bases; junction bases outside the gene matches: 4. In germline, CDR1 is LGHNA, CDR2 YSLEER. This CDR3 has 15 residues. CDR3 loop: CASSQGVAGGDTQYF. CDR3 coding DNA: TGCGCCAGCAGCCAAGGAGTAGCGGGAGGTGATACGCAGTATTTT.

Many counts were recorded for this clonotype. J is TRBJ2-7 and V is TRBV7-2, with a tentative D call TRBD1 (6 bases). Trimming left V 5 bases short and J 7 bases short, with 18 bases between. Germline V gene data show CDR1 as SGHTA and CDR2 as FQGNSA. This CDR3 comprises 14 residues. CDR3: CASSPNGRGIEQYF. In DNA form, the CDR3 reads TGTGCCAGCAGCCCTAATGGTAGGGGGATTGAGCAGTACTTC.

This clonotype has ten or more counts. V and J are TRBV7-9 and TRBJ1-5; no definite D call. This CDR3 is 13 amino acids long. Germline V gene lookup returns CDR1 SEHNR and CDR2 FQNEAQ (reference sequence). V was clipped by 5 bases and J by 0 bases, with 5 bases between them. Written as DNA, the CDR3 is TGTGCCAGCAGCGCGTTTAGCAATCAGCCCCAGCATTTT. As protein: CASSAFSNQPQHF.

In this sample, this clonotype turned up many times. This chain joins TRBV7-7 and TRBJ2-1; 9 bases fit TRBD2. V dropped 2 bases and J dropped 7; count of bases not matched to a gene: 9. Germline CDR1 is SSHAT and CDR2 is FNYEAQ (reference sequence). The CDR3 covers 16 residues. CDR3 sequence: CASSLNLAGAENEQFF. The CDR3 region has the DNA TGTGCCAGCAGCTTAAATTTAGCGGGGGCCGAAAATGAGCAGTTCTTC.

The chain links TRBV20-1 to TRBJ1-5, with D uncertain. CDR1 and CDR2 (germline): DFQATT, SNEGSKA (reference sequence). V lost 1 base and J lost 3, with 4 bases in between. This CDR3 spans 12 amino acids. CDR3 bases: TGCAGTGCTAGAGCCTCCAATCAGCCCCAGCATTTT. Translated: CSARASNQPQHF.

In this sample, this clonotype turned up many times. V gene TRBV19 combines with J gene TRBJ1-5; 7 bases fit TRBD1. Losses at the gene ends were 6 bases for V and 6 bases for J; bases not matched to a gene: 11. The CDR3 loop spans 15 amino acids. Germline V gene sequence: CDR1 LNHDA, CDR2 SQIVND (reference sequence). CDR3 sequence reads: CASSLGQLLLQPQHF. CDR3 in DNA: TGTGCCAGTAGCCTGGGACAGCTATTACTTCAGCCCCAGCATTTT.

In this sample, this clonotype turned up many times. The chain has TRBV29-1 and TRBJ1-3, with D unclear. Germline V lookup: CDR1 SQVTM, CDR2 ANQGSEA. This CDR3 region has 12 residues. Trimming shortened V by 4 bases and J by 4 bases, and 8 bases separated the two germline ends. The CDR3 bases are TGCAGCGTTGGACTGGAGGGAAACACCATATATTTT. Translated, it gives CSVGLEGNTIYF. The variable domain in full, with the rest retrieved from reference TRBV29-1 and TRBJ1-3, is SAVISQKPSRDICQRGTSLTIQCQVDSQVTMMFWYRQQPGQSLTLIATANQGSEATYESGFVIDKFPISRPNLTFSTLTVSNMSPEDSSIYLCSVGLEGNTIYFGEGSWLTVV.